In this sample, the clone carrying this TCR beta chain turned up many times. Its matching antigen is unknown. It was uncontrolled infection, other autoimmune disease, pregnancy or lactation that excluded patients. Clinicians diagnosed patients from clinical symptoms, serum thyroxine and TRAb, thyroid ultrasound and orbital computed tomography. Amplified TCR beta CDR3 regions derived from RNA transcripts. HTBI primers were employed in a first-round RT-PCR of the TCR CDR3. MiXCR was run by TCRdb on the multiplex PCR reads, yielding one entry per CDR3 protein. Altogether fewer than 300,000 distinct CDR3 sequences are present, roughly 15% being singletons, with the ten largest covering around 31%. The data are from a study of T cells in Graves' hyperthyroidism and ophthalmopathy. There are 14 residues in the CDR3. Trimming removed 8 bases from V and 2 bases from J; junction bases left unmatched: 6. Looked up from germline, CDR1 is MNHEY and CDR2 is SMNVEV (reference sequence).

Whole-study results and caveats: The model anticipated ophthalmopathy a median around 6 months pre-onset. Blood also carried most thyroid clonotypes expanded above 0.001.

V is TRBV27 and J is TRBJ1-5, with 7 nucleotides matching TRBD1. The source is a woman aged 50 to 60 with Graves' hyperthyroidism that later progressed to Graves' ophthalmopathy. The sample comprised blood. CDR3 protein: CASGQAKGNQPQHF. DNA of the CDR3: TGTGCCAGCGGACAGGCAAAGGGCAATCAGCCCCAGCATTTT.